The present T cell receptor (beta chain) was sequenced within a study of cytomegalovirus exposure and HLA in healthy donors. This clone has a handful of counts. The PCR used 60 Vbeta and 13 Jbeta primers. Assay: immunoSEQ multiplex PCR; the TCRdb copy retains only in-frame clones and omits some. Counted here are 80,000 to 130,000 clones, 76% occurring once; the ten biggest clones make up just under 4%. Germline values: CDR1 SEHNR, CDR2 FQNEAQ (reference sequence). V lost 5 bases to trimming and J lost 1 base, with 17 bases between them. The CDR3 spans 17 residues. This TCR was sampled from a woman between 45 and 60 years old in good health and CMV-seropositive. Sequenced sample: PBMCs. The V call is TRBV7-9, the J call TRBJ2-2, with D perhaps TRBD2 (5 bases). CDR3 in DNA: TGTGCCAGCAGCCCGATCCCCAGCGGCATGAACACCGGGGAGCTGTTTTTT. Translating it yields CASSPIPSGMNTGELFF. Based on the CDR3 plus reference TRBV7-9 and TRBJ2-2, the full variable domain is DTGVSQNPRHKITKRGQNVTFRCDPISEHNRLYWYRQTLGQGPEFLTYFQNEAQLEKSRLLSDRFSAERPKGSFSTLEIQRTEQGDSAMYLCASSPIPSGMNTGELFFGEGSRLTVL.